Detailed here is one T cell receptor beta chain. Antigen unknown. The unsorted PBMC sample used ten immunoSEQ deep assay plates. The data were produced by immunoSEQ multiplex PCR, yet TCRdb's version contains in-frame clones alone and is incomplete. The table shows fewer than 650,000 clones, with about 80% occurring only once. The sample originates from a study of shared clonotypes between healthy human individuals. General study results and limits: Since donors were few, the genetic and exposure-history diversity represented was limited.

None of the donors, who were healthy HIV-negative adults, had recently had acute infections or vaccinations. The CDR3 has 15 residues. Germline-derived CDR1 and CDR2 are WSHSY and SAAADI. Trimming took 7 bases from V and 0 from J; bases not matched to a gene: 7. The sequencing sample was made of PBMCs. The chain links TRBV10-2 to TRBJ2-7, with 9 bases that match TRBD2. The source of this sequence is a woman aged 40-49 years in good health. Some clones in this sample may be carry-over from other donors' samples. CDR3 coding DNA: TGCGCCAGCATGATGAGCGGGAGGAGCTCCTACGAGCAGTACTTC. Protein product: CASMMSGRSSYEQYF.